This T cell receptor beta chain comes out of a study of beta chain features in type 1 diabetes. General study findings and limits: Type 1 diabetes patients showed a moderate but significant shortening of TCRB CDR3s in all four CD4+ subsets.

Turning to this clone: What it recognizes is unknown.

V was clipped by 8 bases and J by 1 base, with 11 bases between them. Germline CDR1 and CDR2: SNHLY and FYNNEI. The CDR3 has 13 residues. Sequenced material consisted of expressed TCRB transcripts (all of the isolated RNA was reverse transcribed). Profiled with immunoSEQ multiplex PCR; TCRdb holds only in-frame clones, not every one. Here the sample spans about 370,000 clones, around 9.6% being singletons. This TCR was sampled from a man aged 30 to 45 with type 1 diabetes. V is TRBV2 and J is TRBJ1-1, with no clear D. The sample was central memory CD4+ T cells from blood. The CDR3 here is CASRLRANTEAFF. CDR3 bases: TGTGCCAGCCGCTTACGGGCGAACACTGAAGCTTTCTTT.